The rows below give T cell receptor beta chains drawn from one sample of a study of T cell repertoires in cytomegalovirus infection. Each CDR3 protein is one row after TCRdb ran MiXCR on the reads. The repertoire has about 830,000 distinct CDR3 sequences, approximately 29% of them found once; the top ten carry roughly 12%. These receptors' antigens are unknown. The material was cultured CD8+ T cells from PBMCs, obtained from culture after CMV antigen stimulation. Source of these receptors: a human donor in good health (CMV status not recorded). Some clones in this sample may be carry-over from other donors' samples. Each CDR3 is given with its conserved first and last residue. The order of the fields is clone size, V gene, D gene, J gene, CDR3 protein, CDR3 DNA. A D gene is named only where the DNA matches it firmly. The listing skips clone size in some rows; elsewhere it reads once, few, many or a size class.

clone size: few
V gene: TRBV27
D gene: -
J gene: TRBJ1-5
CDR3 protein: CASSSQQGFSGQPQHF
CDR3 DNA: TGTGCCAGCAGTTCCCAACAGGGTTTTAGCGGACAGCCCCAGCATTTT

clone size: few
V gene: TRBV9
D gene: -
J gene: TRBJ1-1
CDR3 protein: CASSVSNRDPEAFF
CDR3 DNA: TGTGCCAGCAGCGTTAGTAACAGGGACCCTGAAGCTTTCTTT

clone size: few
V gene: TRBV6-2/TRBV6-3
D gene: TRBD1
J gene: TRBJ2-5
CDR3 protein: CASSETGAQSGQETQYF
CDR3 DNA: TGTGCCAGCAGTGAGACAGGGGCGCAATCCGGGCAAGAGACCCAGTACTTC

clone size: few
V gene: TRBV12-3/TRBV12-4
D gene: -
J gene: TRBJ1-4
CDR3 protein: CASTPRAVSNEKLFF
CDR3 DNA: TGTGCCAGCACTCCCAGGGCGGTTTCTAATGAAAAACTGTTTTTT

clone size: many
V gene: TRBV7-9
D gene: -
J gene: TRBJ1-5
CDR3 protein: CASSLNNQPQHF
CDR3 DNA: TGTGCCAGCAGCTTGAACAATCAGCCCCAGCATTTT

clone size: -
V gene: TRBV7-9
D gene: -
J gene: TRBJ2-1
CDR3 protein: CASSLAEQNNEQFF
CDR3 DNA: TGTGCCAGCAGCTTAGCGGAGCAGAACAATGAGCAGTTCTTC

clone size: -
V gene: TRBV9
D gene: -
J gene: TRBJ1-2
CDR3 protein: CTSSVEGGDYGYTF
CDR3 DNA: TGTACCAGCAGCGTAGAGGGGGGGGACTATGGCTACACCTTC

clone size: -
V gene: TRBV6-6
D gene: TRBD2
J gene: TRBJ2-1
CDR3 protein: CASSYSSTSGEDNEQFF
CDR3 DNA: TGTGCCAGCAGTTACTCATCGACTAGCGGGGAAGACAATGAGCAGTTCTTC

clone size: once
V gene: TRBV29-1
D gene: -
J gene: TRBJ1-1
CDR3 protein: CSVGGTGNTEAFF
CDR3 DNA: TGCAGCGTAGGAGGGACGGGGAACACTGAAGCTTTCTTT

clone size: -
V gene: TRBV7-2
D gene: -
J gene: TRBJ2-5
CDR3 protein: CVSSLRTVVETQYF
CDR3 DNA: TGTGTCAGCAGCTTAAGGACAGTTGTAGAGACCCAGTACTTC

clone size: few
V gene: TRBV6-1
D gene: -
J gene: TRBJ2-2
CDR3 protein: CTCWGSGELFF
CDR3 DNA: TGTACCTGCTGGGGGTCCGGGGAGCTGTTTTTT

clone size: few
V gene: TRBV19
D gene: -
J gene: TRBJ1-1
CDR3 protein: CASGWAGSNTEAFF
CDR3 DNA: TGTGCCAGTGGTTGGGCGGGGTCGAACACTGAAGCTTTCTTT

clone size: few
V gene: TRBV29-1
D gene: TRBD1
J gene: TRBJ1-2
CDR3 protein: CSGRDRTSYGYTF
CDR3 DNA: TGCAGCGGACGGGACAGAACTTCCTATGGCTACACCTTC

clone size: -
V gene: TRBV7-9
D gene: -
J gene: TRBJ2-6
CDR3 protein: CASSFGVGRPGANVLTF
CDR3 DNA: TGTGCCAGCAGCTTCGGGGTTGGCCGGCCTGGGGCCAACGTCCTGACTTTC

clone size: many
V gene: TRBV12-3/TRBV12-4
D gene: -
J gene: TRBJ1-5
CDR3 protein: CASSLSLSQPQHF
CDR3 DNA: TGTGCCAGCAGTCTATCCCTTAGTCAGCCCCAGCATTTT

clone size: few
V gene: TRBV12-3/TRBV12-4
D gene: -
J gene: TRBJ1-2
CDR3 protein: CASSFEGGPYGYTF
CDR3 DNA: TGTGCCAGCAGTTTTGAAGGCGGACCCTATGGCTACACCTTC

clone size: -
V gene: TRBV24-1
D gene: -
J gene: TRBJ2-1
CDR3 protein: CATSDRGYEQFF
CDR3 DNA: TGTGCCACCAGTGACCGGGGCTATGAGCAGTTCTTC

clone size: -
V gene: TRBV25-1
D gene: -
J gene: TRBJ1-1
CDR3 protein: CASSEVFATEAFF
CDR3 DNA: TGTGCCAGCAGTGAAGTCTTTGCGACTGAAGCTTTCTTT

clone size: -
V gene: TRBV12-3/TRBV12-4
D gene: -
J gene: TRBJ1-2
CDR3 protein: CASSLVTRGDGYTF
CDR3 DNA: TGTGCCAGCAGTTTAGTGACGAGAGGGGATGGCTACACCTTC

clone size: many
V gene: TRBV7-8
D gene: -
J gene: TRBJ1-1
CDR3 protein: CASSPNPGHTEAFF
CDR3 DNA: TGTGCCAGCAGCCCAAACCCAGGTCACACTGAAGCTTTCTTT

clone size: many
V gene: TRBV12-3/TRBV12-4
D gene: -
J gene: TRBJ2-1
CDR3 protein: CASNSDSQPDEQFF
CDR3 DNA: TGTGCCAGCAACTCGGACAGCCAACCCGATGAGCAGTTCTTC

clone size: -
V gene: TRBV10-3
D gene: TRBD2
J gene: TRBJ2-3
CDR3 protein: CAIGVSRGGPDVNTQYF
CDR3 DNA: TGTGCCATCGGAGTCAGTCGGGGGGGCCCCGACGTAAATACGCAGTATTTT

clone size: many
V gene: TRBV6-4
D gene: TRBD1
J gene: TRBJ1-5
CDR3 protein: CASSEGGQGFRQPQHF
CDR3 DNA: TGTGCCAGCAGTGAAGGGGGACAGGGGTTTCGTCAGCCCCAGCATTTT

clone size: few
V gene: TRBV6-5
D gene: TRBD2
J gene: TRBJ2-5
CDR3 protein: CASSSTRLAYGRQETQYF
CDR3 DNA: TGTGCCAGCAGTTCCACCCGACTAGCGTACGGGCGCCAAGAGACCCAGTACTTC

clone size: few
V gene: TRBV7-6
D gene: -
J gene: TRBJ2-5
CDR3 protein: CASSLTAAWETQYF
CDR3 DNA: TGTGCCAGCAGCTTGACGGCCGCTTGGGAGACCCAGTACTTC

clone size: few
V gene: TRBV6-2/TRBV6-3
D gene: TRBD1
J gene: TRBJ1-1
CDR3 protein: CASSEPGQGWGTEAFF
CDR3 DNA: TGTGCCAGCAGTGAACCGGGACAGGGTTGGGGGACTGAAGCTTTCTTT

clone size: -
V gene: TRBV6-1
D gene: TRBD2
J gene: TRBJ2-2
CDR3 protein: CASSGKRGALTGELFF
CDR3 DNA: TGTGCCAGCTCGGGGAAGCGGGGGGCCTTAACCGGGGAGCTGTTTTTT

clone size: -
V gene: TRBV6-2/TRBV6-3
D gene: -
J gene: TRBJ2-3
CDR3 protein: CASSYGAYTDTQYF
CDR3 DNA: TGTGCCAGCAGTTACGGTGCCTACACAGATACGCAGTATTTT

clone size: -
V gene: TRBV27
D gene: -
J gene: TRBJ1-1
CDR3 protein: CASSYTPSTEAFF
CDR3 DNA: TGTGCCAGCAGTTACACTCCGAGCACTGAAGCTTTCTTT

clone size: few
V gene: TRBV12-3/TRBV12-4
D gene: -
J gene: TRBJ2-1
CDR3 protein: CASSPLGSPMNEQFF
CDR3 DNA: TGTGCCAGCAGTCCCTTAGGTAGCCCCATGAATGAGCAGTTCTTC

clone size: once
V gene: TRBV4-1
D gene: -
J gene: TRBJ1-1
CDR3 protein: CASSQWGTQKAFF
CDR3 DNA: TGCGCCAGCAGCCAATGGGGCACCCAAAAAGCTTTCTTT

clone size: few
V gene: TRBV7-9
D gene: -
J gene: TRBJ2-7
CDR3 protein: CASSLPAEGISYEQYF
CDR3 DNA: TGTGCCAGCAGCCTTCCGGCCGAGGGAATATCCTACGAGCAGTACTTC

clone size: -
V gene: TRBV3-1
D gene: -
J gene: TRBJ1-5
CDR3 protein: CASSQDWGGNQPQHF
CDR3 DNA: TGTGCCAGCAGCCAAGATTGGGGCGGCAATCAGCCCCAGCATTTT

clone size: -
V gene: TRBV15
D gene: TRBD2
J gene: TRBJ2-5
CDR3 protein: CATSTNDIAGVEETQYF
CDR3 DNA: TGTGCCACCAGCACGAACGACATAGCGGGGGTTGAAGAGACCCAGTACTTC

clone size: -
V gene: TRBV20-1
D gene: -
J gene: TRBJ2-7
CDR3 protein: CSASDGENYEQYF
CDR3 DNA: TGCAGTGCTAGCGACGGCGAGAACTACGAGCAGTACTTC

clone size: -
V gene: TRBV15
D gene: -
J gene: TRBJ2-7
CDR3 protein: CATSREGGTLNEQYF
CDR3 DNA: TGTGCCACCAGCAGAGAGGGGGGGACACTCAACGAGCAGTACTTC

clone size: few
V gene: TRBV27
D gene: TRBD2
J gene: TRBJ2-7
CDR3 protein: CASSPLPSGGSNEQYF
CDR3 DNA: TGTGCCAGCAGTCCCCTACCTAGCGGGGGCTCGAACGAGCAGTACTTC

clone size: -
V gene: TRBV6-2/TRBV6-3
D gene: -
J gene: TRBJ2-7
CDR3 protein: CASSSPWTAPREQYF
CDR3 DNA: TGTGCCAGCAGCTCTCCTTGGACAGCACCTAGGGAGCAGTACTTC

clone size: few
V gene: TRBV7-6
D gene: -
J gene: TRBJ2-6
CDR3 protein: CASSATGEHSGANVLTF
CDR3 DNA: TGTGCCAGCAGCGCGACAGGTGAACACTCTGGGGCCAACGTCCTGACTTTC

clone size: -
V gene: TRBV7-6
D gene: -
J gene: TRBJ2-7
CDR3 protein: CASSPRQNEQYF
CDR3 DNA: TGTGCCAGCAGCCCCCGACAGAACGAGCAGTACTTC

clone size: few
V gene: TRBV12-3/TRBV12-4
D gene: -
J gene: TRBJ2-2
CDR3 protein: CASTSGPLGGELFF
CDR3 DNA: TGTGCCAGCACCTCCGGACCCCTAGGCGGGGAGCTGTTTTTT